The source of this TCR beta chain is a study of T cells after yellow fever vaccination. TCRdb passed the 5' RACE reads through MiXCR, listing each CDR3 protein once. The repertoire holds a few hundred thousand distinct CDR3 sequences, with about a fifth as singletons. This clonotype turned up a few times. This CDR3 region has 16 residues. CDR1 and CDR2 (germline): DFQATT, SNEGSKA (reference sequence). V trimming: 5 bases; J trimming: 1 base; junction bases outside the gene matches: 9. The receptor was derived from a man between 25 and 39 years old who received the YFV17D yellow fever vaccine. The source was PBMCs, collected 15 days after the yellow fever booster vaccination. J is TRBJ2-5 and V is TRBV20-1; 11 bases align to TRBD2. The CDR3 loop reads CSAFHGLAGPQETQYF. The CDR3 nucleotides read TGCAGTGCTTTTCACGGACTAGCGGGCCCCCAAGAGACCCAGTACTTC.